The clone carrying this T cell receptor (beta chain) was seen once. The data are from a study of control samples from healthy donors and cancer patients. Profiling relied on immunoSEQ multiplex PCR, and the TCRdb table lists in-frame clones only, not all of them. The sample yields 120,000 or so clones, about 88% seen once. The CDR3 is 15 residues long. Germline V lookup: CDR1 SNHLY, CDR2 FYNNEI. V shed 5 bases and J 10 bases; nucleotides not matched to a gene: 10. The chain recombines TRBV2 with TRBJ2-1, with TRBD2 matching 11 bases. This TCR came from a man aged 18 to 29 in good health. Material for sequencing was blood. The CDR3 nucleotides are TGTGCCAGCAGTTCGCGGACTAGCGGGTCGGGCGAGCAGTTCTTC. Translation gives CASSSRTSGSGEQFF.